A single sample gave rise to the 26 T cell receptor beta chains below, sequenced in a study of T cells in Graves' hyperthyroidism and ophthalmopathy. Using RNA transcripts as the source, TCR beta CDR3 regions were amplified. The HTBI primer set drove a first-round RT-PCR of the TCR CDR3. TCRdb used MiXCR to reprocess the multiplex PCR reads, holding one entry per CDR3 protein. The table includes a few hundred thousand distinct CDR3 sequences, about 15% detected once. Sequenced material: blood. These TCRs come from a woman aged 25-40 years with Graves' hyperthyroidism.

J is TRBJ2-4 and V is TRBV14, with unresolved D. The V gene lost 5 bases and the J gene lost 7 bases, with 12 bases spanning the gap. Germline CDR1 is SGHDN and CDR2 is FVKESK. This CDR3 region has 13 residues. The DNA for the CDR3 is TGTGCCAGCAGCTCGCGGTTAGGGAACATTCAGTACTTC. Translated, it gives CASSSRLGNIQYF.

V usage is TRBV20-1 and J usage is TRBJ1-6; D perhaps matches TRBD1 (5 bases). CDR3 size: 15 residues. Trimming removed 3 bases at V and 7 bases at J, with 16 bases between. The germline gives CDR1 DFQATT, CDR2 SNEGSKA (reference sequence). The CDR3 loop is CSASAGFLENSPLHF. CDR3 nucleotides: TGCAGTGCTAGTGCAGGGTTCCTTGAGAATTCACCCCTCCACTTT.

This clonotype was observed a handful of times. This chain uses TRBV29-1 with TRBJ1-5, with a possible D match to TRBD1 (5 bases). Looked up from germline, CDR1 is SQVTM and CDR2 is ANQGSEA. The CDR3 has 16 amino acids. Trimming cost V 5 bases and J 0 bases, with 17 bases left between them. CDR3 bases: TGCAGCGTTCCGCAGGGTCGGCAGATTAGCAATCAGCCCCAGCATTTT. Translation gives CSVPQGRQISNQPQHF.

This clonotype was detected once. At one end the junction does not follow the germline gene, possibly because of a read error. V gene TRBV6-1 combines with J gene TRBJ1-3, with 9 bases lining up with TRBD1. Looked up from germline, CDR1 is MNHNS and CDR2 is SASEGT. This CDR3 has 15 amino acids. The DNA for the CDR3 is TGTGCCAGCGATCGACAGGGGGTGTGGGGAAACACCGTATATTTT. Encoded protein: CASDRQGVWGNTVYF.

This clonotype was counted ten times or more. The chain combines TRBV7-8 with TRBJ1-2; no clear D. V was cut by 2 bases and J by 5 bases, with 12 bases left in between. CDR3 length: 14 residues. The germline gives CDR1 SGHVS, CDR2 FQNEAQ. DNA for the CDR3: TGTGCCAGCAGCTTAAAGGGTAACCCATATGGCTACACCTTC. This encodes CASSLKGNPYGYTF.

The table lists this clonotype with many counts. The rearrangement links TRBV5-6 to TRBJ2-3; 13 nucleotides align to TRBD2. With 4 bases clipped from V and 4 bases from J, the junction kept 12 bases outside the gene matches. The CDR3 consists of 18 residues. CDR1 is SGHDT, CDR2 YYEEEE, per germline. CDR3 sequence: CASSNLGTSGTLADTQYF. DNA for the CDR3: TGTGCCAGCAGCAACCTGGGGACTAGCGGGACATTGGCAGATACGCAGTATTTT.

This clonotype was counted ten times or more. The genes are TRBV27 and TRBJ2-2; 15 bases agree with TRBD2. There are 17 residues in the CDR3. Looked up from germline, CDR1 is MNHEY and CDR2 is SMNVEV (reference sequence). V was pared by 5 bases and J by 5 bases, with 6 bases of the junction left unmatched. CDR3 amino acids: CASSRTSGRAGTGELFF. CDR3 DNA sequence: TGTGCCAGCAGTAGGACTAGCGGGAGGGCCGGAACCGGGGAGCTGTTTTTT.

The rearrangement uses TRBV7-9 and TRBJ1-1; D unclear. Per the germline V gene, CDR1 is SEHNR and CDR2 is FQNEAQ (reference sequence). CDR3 length: 9 amino acids. Trimming removed 7 bases at V and 3 bases at J, with 0 bases between. The CDR3 loop reads CASNTEAFF. CDR3 DNA: TGTGCCAGCAACACTGAAGCTTTCTTT.

This clonotype was observed many times. The J gene is TRBJ1-1, the V gene TRBV6-6, with D unresolved. The CDR3 totals 14 residues. The germline V gene has CDR1 MNHNY and CDR2 SVGAGI (reference sequence). V was shortened by 0 bases and J by 2 bases, with 7 bases between the two germline ends. CDR3 loop: CASSYSAGNTEAFF. As DNA, the CDR3 is TGTGCCAGCAGTTACTCCGCGGGAAACACTGAAGCTTTCTTT.

V gene TRBV5-1 combines with J gene TRBJ2-1, with TRBD2 matching over 10 bases. The CDR3 contains 17 residues. V shed 4 bases, J shed 6 bases, and the junction held 13 bases outside the gene matches. Looked up from germline, CDR1 is SGHRS and CDR2 is YFSETQ. The CDR3 protein is CASSPGSSGSMGNEQFF. The CDR3 bases are TGCGCCAGCAGCCCGGGGTCTAGCGGGAGTATGGGCAATGAGCAGTTCTTC.

Comments on this clonotype: This may be a read error, as it is one base from a much larger clone. The rearrangement joins TRBV6-2 or TRBV6-3 to TRBJ1-1; D is undetermined. The CDR3 is 11 amino acids. V was clipped by 7 bases and J by 3 bases, with 6 bases between them. Germline values: CDR1 MNHEY, CDR2 SVGEGT. The CDR3 is CASTGDTEAFF. The CDR3 DNA follows: TGTGCCAGCACTGGGGACACTGAAGCTTTCTTT.

V gene TRBV5-1 combines with J gene TRBJ1-5; D is unresolved. This CDR3 contains 11 residues. Germline assignment: CDR1 SGHRS and CDR2 YFSETQ. V was shortened by 5 bases and J by 3 bases, with 3 bases between the two germline ends. The CDR3 region has the DNA TGCGCCAGCAGGATCAATCAGCCCCAGCATTTT. Translation gives CASRINQPQHF.

CDR3 nucleotide sequence: TGTGCCAGCAGCGCAAAGACACTAGCGGGAGCGTTGGAGCAGTTCTTC. Its protein is CASSAKTLAGALEQFF. V and J are TRBV9 and TRBJ2-1; 11 bases align to TRBD2. The V gene's germline CDR1 is SGDLS and CDR2 YYNGEE. Germline trimming cut 3 bases from V and 10 bases from J; bases unmatched to any gene: 12. The CDR3 consists of 16 residues.

About this clonotype itself: Relative to the germline gene, one junction end is altered; a read error may explain this. The genes are TRBV6-1 and TRBJ1-5; D uncertain. CDR1 is MNHNS and CDR2 is SASEGT in the germline V gene. CDR3 length equals 15 residues. CDR3 DNA sequence: TGTGCCAGCAGTGAACTTAGTTATAGCAATCGGCCCCAGCATTTT. Residues: CASSELSYSNRPQHF.

This chain uses TRBV3-1 with TRBJ2-7; tentatively, D is TRBD1 (6 bases). Per germline, CDR1 LGHDT and CDR2 YNNKEL (reference sequence). V was pared by 7 bases and J by 0 bases, with 19 bases between. This CDR3 spans 16 amino acids. The CDR3 spells CASNPSKGGPSYEQYF. The DNA of the CDR3 is TGTGCCAGCAACCCATCGAAAGGGGGACCCTCCTACGAGCAGTACTTC.

This sequence joins TRBV11-2 and TRBJ1-1; no clear D. The germline V gene encodes CDR1 SGHAT and CDR2 FQNNGV. Trimming pared 3 bases from V and 3 bases from J, leaving 14 bases between. CDR3 length: 15 amino acids. The CDR3 sequence is CASSFTGIEDTEAFF. CDR3 in DNA: TGTGCCAGCAGCTTTACGGGAATCGAGGACACTGAAGCTTTCTTT.

Details on this clonotype: This clone may be a read error of a much larger clone one base away. V is TRBV28 and J is TRBJ1-2, with D possibly TRBD1 on 6 matching bases. The CDR3 has 16 residues. Germline loops: CDR1 MDHEN, CDR2 SYDVKM. The CDR3 DNA sequence: TGTGCCTGCAGTTTAAGGGGGGTGACACCAAACTATGGCTACACCTTC. Amino acid sequence: CACSLRGVTPNYGYTF.

This clonotype was observed at least ten times. As DNA, the CDR3 is TGCAGTGCTGTTATGGGGTATGGCTACACCTTC. This sequence encodes CSAVMGYGYTF. This sequence joins TRBV20-1 and TRBJ1-2; D remains unclear. V was trimmed by 5 bases and J by 5 bases, leaving 9 bases between them. This CDR3 comprises 11 residues. CDR1 and CDR2 from the germline V gene are DFQATT and SNEGSKA (reference sequence).

This clonotype has a handful of counts. The chain recombines TRBV11-3 with TRBJ1-3, with D unclear. Trimming cost V 4 bases and J 0 bases, with 7 bases left between them. CDR3 length: 14 amino acids. Per germline, CDR1 SGHNT and CDR2 YENEEA. The CDR3 DNA sequence: TGTGCCAGCAGCTCCGCCGCCTCTGGAAACACCATATATTTT. This encodes CASSSAASGNTIYF.

This clonotype has at least ten counts. The chain couples TRBV3-1 to TRBJ2-1; TRBD2 matches 14 bases. This CDR3 spans 17 amino acids. J was trimmed by 7 bases and V by 4 bases; bases with no gene match: 9. Germline V gene sequence: CDR1 LGHDT, CDR2 YNNKEL (reference sequence). The CDR3 sequence: CASSRYTGTSGRNEQFF. CDR3 DNA sequence: TGTGCCAGCAGCCGATATACCGGGACTAGCGGGAGAAATGAGCAGTTCTTC.

This clonotype was detected ten times or more. The chain carries TRBV12-3 or TRBV12-4 and TRBJ2-3; D not certain. The CDR3 is 13 residues long. Trimming stripped 5 bases from V and 6 bases from J, with 12 bases between. Here the CDR3 reads CASSETTADTQYF. The CDR3 DNA follows: TGTGCCAGCAGTGAAACTACAGCGGATACGCAGTATTTT.

This chain links TRBV19 with TRBJ2-7; D is tentatively TRBD1 or TRBD2 (5 bases each). Trimming took off 3 bases at V and 3 bases at J, with 6 bases between the two ends. The CDR3 is made up of 12 amino acids. Per germline, CDR1 LNHDA and CDR2 SQIVND (reference sequence). The CDR3 nucleotides are TGTGCCAGTAGTATGAGGGGCTACGAGCAGTACTTC. Protein product: CASSMRGYEQYF.

This clonotype was observed many times. The rearrangement joins TRBV28 to TRBJ1-1; D not resolved. The V gene's germline CDR1 is MDHEN and CDR2 SYDVKM. The CDR3 spans 14 residues. V gave up 7 bases and J gave up 5 bases, with 17 bases separating them. CDR3 residues: CASTLGQTGTEAFF. In DNA, the CDR3 is TGTGCCAGCACCCTCGGCCAAACCGGAACTGAAGCTTTCTTT. The entire variable domain, with the rest obtained from reference TRBV28 and TRBJ1-1, is as follows: DVKVTQSSRYLVKRTGEKVFLECVQDMDHENMFWYRQDPGLGLRLIYFSYDVKMKEKGDIPEGYSVSREKKERFSLILESASTNQTSMYLCASTLGQTGTEAFFGQGTRLTVV.

This clonotype was detected a few times. The chain uses TRBV7-2 and TRBJ2-1; 7 nucleotides line up with TRBD1. With 7 bases clipped from V and 2 bases from J, the junction kept 8 bases outside the gene matches. The length of the CDR3 is 15 residues. CDR1 is SGHTA, CDR2 FQGNSA, per germline. DNA of the CDR3: TGTGCCAGCACCCTAGACAGGGCTGCCTACAATGAGCAGTTCTTC. It codes for CASTLDRAAYNEQFF.

This clonotype has only a few counts. The rearrangement uses TRBV5-1 and TRBJ2-5; D possibly corresponds to TRBD1 (5 bases). Per the germline V gene, CDR1 is SGHRS and CDR2 is YFSETQ. V lost 4 bases and J 2 bases, leaving 12 bases between the germline ends. The CDR3 loop spans 14 amino acids. Here the CDR3 reads CASSGWGQQETQYF. The CDR3, as DNA: TGCGCCAGCAGCGGGTGGGGCCAACAAGAGACCCAGTACTTC.

The chain recombines TRBV19 with TRBJ2-1, with 15 bases matching TRBD2. This CDR3 is 18 amino acids long. V was clipped by 6 bases and J by 3 bases; unmatched bases: 9. CDR1 is LNHDA, CDR2 SQIVND, per germline (reference sequence). CDR3 sequence reads: CASSMGLAGGRIYNEQFF. The CDR3 region has the DNA TGTGCCAGTAGCATGGGACTAGCGGGAGGCCGGATCTACAATGAGCAGTTCTTC.